The clone carrying this TCR beta chain has a count of ten or more. The V gene lost 2 bases and the J gene lost 2 bases, with 13 bases spanning the gap. The germline V gene has CDR1 SGHTA and CDR2 FQGNSA. CDR3 size: 15 residues. The entry originates in a study of response to subunit inactivated influenza vaccine. In TCRdb, the RT-PCR reads were re-called with MiXCR into one record per CDR3 protein. The sample has around 470,000 distinct CDR3 sequences, around 7.9% seen once; the top ten hold around 13%. The chain combines TRBV7-2 with TRBJ2-7, with D tentatively TRBD2 (5 bases). The sample here was PBMCs from blood, taken less than 25 months after vaccination. The sequence was obtained from a man between 45 and 75 years old who received an inactivated influenza vaccine. The CDR3, as DNA: TGTGCCAGCAGCTTACAAAGTTACGGGACCTACGAGCAGTACTTC. Translation gives CASSLQSYGTYEQYF.